These 23 T cell receptor beta chains were sequenced from one sample in a study of cytomegalovirus exposure and HLA in healthy donors (TCRdb year 2017). Libraries were made using the immunoSEQ multiplex PCR assay. Imported from immuneACCESS, the table was reduced by TCRdb to in-frame sequences with V and J called. These copies leave out some clones; in studies compared against another copy, an unresolved V gene accounts for under half, and the cause of the remainder is not known. The sample contains some 240,000 clones, about 86% of them found a single time. Jointly, the top ten make up 1% to 1.5% of the sample. The sample was PBMCs. The receptors originated from a woman in her twenties or thirties in good health and CMV-seropositive.

J is TRBJ1-2 and V is TRBV7-3, with 9 bases matching TRBD1. The CDR3 consists of 15 residues. Germline CDR1 SGHTA, CDR2 FQGTGA. After removal of 3 bases from V and 3 bases from J, the junction contained 5 bases not matched to a gene. CDR3 protein: CASSFGTGLDYGYTF. CDR3 DNA: TGTGCCAGCAGCTTCGGGACAGGGCTGGACTATGGCTACACCTTC.

The rearrangement joins TRBV11-2 to TRBJ1-2, with a possible D match to TRBD1 (6 bases). There are 16 residues in the CDR3. Trimming removed 4 bases at V and 4 bases at J, with 19 bases between. The germline gives CDR1 SGHAT, CDR2 FQNNGV. DNA for the CDR3: TGTGCCAGCAGCTCCGAGAGACAGGAGGCGTCCTATGGCTACACCTTC. Protein: CASSSERQEASYGYTF.

The chain couples TRBV25-1 to TRBJ2-7; D is unresolved. Trimming left V 5 bases short and J 3 bases short, with 5 bases between. Germline V gene lookup returns CDR1 MGHDK and CDR2 SYGVNS. The length of the CDR3 is 11 residues. DNA of the CDR3: TGTGCCAGCAGTCCCTACTACGAGCAGTACTTC. Translation gives CASSPYYEQYF.

The rearrangement uses TRBV5-1 and TRBJ2-6, with D perhaps matching TRBD2 (6 bases). The ends were cut back, 2 bases at V and 8 bases at J, with 11 bases in the middle. This CDR3 is 14 amino acids long. The germline CDR1 and CDR2 sequences are SGHRS and YFSETQ. For the CDR3, the DNA is TGCGCCAGCAGCTTTAACGGGGGTCCCAACGTCCTGACTTTC. It encodes CASSFNGGPNVLTF. The whole variable domain, filled in from reference TRBV5-1 and TRBJ2-6, reads KAGVTQTPRYLIKTRGQQVTLSCSPISGHRSVSWYQQTPGQGLQFLFEYFSETQRNKGNFPGRFSGRQFSNSRSEMNVSTLELGDSALYLCASSFNGGPNVLTFGAGSRLTVL.

The gene calls are TRBV7-6 and TRBJ2-1; no clear D. Between the trimmed V and J ends, which lost 6 bases and 6 bases, there was a span of 12 bases. Per germline, CDR1 SGHVS and CDR2 FNYEAQ. This CDR3 has 13 amino acids. CDR3 in amino acids: CASRSDSTNEQFF. CDR3 nucleotide sequence: TGTGCCAGCAGGTCAGACTCTACCAATGAGCAGTTCTTC.

The CDR3, as DNA: TGTGCCAGCAGCTTGGCACTAGCGGACTCCTACGAGCAGTACTTC. Amino acid sequence: CASSLALADSYEQYF. The V and J genes are TRBV5-6 and TRBJ2-7, with 8 bases matching TRBD2. V lost 0 bases and J lost 0; bases outside the gene matches: 2. Germline V gives CDR1 SGHDT, CDR2 YYEEEE. The CDR3 contains 15 residues.

This chain connects TRBV7-8 to TRBJ1-5, with TRBD1 matching 7 bases. Per germline, CDR1 SGHVS and CDR2 FQNEAQ. V was clipped by 6 bases and J by 1 base; unmatched bases: 12. This CDR3 spans 17 amino acids. In nucleotides, the CDR3 is TGTGCCAGCAGTCGGGGGTCAGGACAGGACAGCAATCAGCCCCAGCATTTT. As protein: CASSRGSGQDSNQPQHF. The variable domain in full, with the rest retrieved from reference TRBV7-8 and TRBJ1-5, is GAGVSQSPRYKVAKRGQDVALRCDPISGHVSLFWYQQALGQGPEFLTYFQNEAQLDKSGLPSDRFFAERPEGSVSTLKIQRTQQEDSAVYLCASSRGSGQDSNQPQHFGDGTRLSIL.

The J gene is TRBJ2-7, the V gene TRBV23-1; 8 nucleotides agree with TRBD2. TRBV23-1 is an ORF for which the function is uncertain. V was clipped by 7 bases and J by 4 bases; unmatched bases: 15. The CDR3 is 16 amino acids. DNA for the CDR3: TGCGCCAGCATCTTCGGTTGGGCGGGAGGTCTTTACGAGCAGTACTTC. Amino acids: CASIFGWAGGLYEQYF.

J is TRBJ2-3 and V is TRBV9, with unresolved D. Germline V gene data show CDR1 as SGDLS and CDR2 as YYNGEE. The V and J ends lost 0 bases and 3 bases respectively, with 5 bases between them. This CDR3 contains 13 residues. The CDR3 DNA reads as TGTGCCAGCAGCGTAGCGGAGACAGATACGCAGTATTTT. Translated, it gives CASSVAETDTQYF.

The chain has TRBV30 and TRBJ1-2; perhaps TRBD1 as D (6 bases). Germline CDR1 reads GTSNPN; CDR2 reads SVGIG (reference sequence). Trimming removed 0 bases from V and 7 bases from J, with 15 bases in between. The CDR3 is 14 amino acids. The CDR3 DNA follows: TGTGCCTGGAGTGTACGGTTAGGGGGTGGTGGCTACACCTTC. Translated: CAWSVRLGGGGYTF.

The rearrangement joins TRBV6-1 to TRBJ1-5, with TRBD1 identical over 7 bases. V shed 2 bases, J shed 6 bases, and the junction held 4 bases outside the gene matches. Germline V CDR1 and CDR2: MNHNS, SASEGT. The length of the CDR3 is 14 residues. The CDR3 loop reads CASSELGGRQPQHF. Written as DNA, the CDR3 is TGTGCCAGCAGTGAATTAGGGGGCCGTCAGCCCCAGCATTTT.

The genes are TRBV25-1 and TRBJ1-2; TRBD1 matches 7 bases. There are 15 residues in the CDR3. Germline CDR1 and CDR2: MGHDK and SYGVNS. V lost 1 base, J lost 8 bases, and 10 bases stayed unmatched. The CDR3 is CASSEFRQGGSGYTF. The CDR3 region has the DNA TGTGCCAGCAGTGAATTCCGACAGGGAGGAAGCGGCTACACCTTC.

The rearrangement joins TRBV5-4 to TRBJ2-7; maybe TRBD2 (6 bases). CDR3 size: 14 residues. Trimming left V 0 bases short and J 3 bases short, with 10 bases between. Germline lookup yields CDR1 SGHNT and CDR2 YYREEE (reference sequence). CDR3: CASSLDGSVYEQYF. The CDR3 DNA is TGTGCCAGCAGCTTGGACGGGAGCGTCTACGAGCAGTACTTC.

The chain has TRBV18 and TRBJ1-1, with TRBD1 matching 11 bases. Germline CDR1 KGHSH, CDR2 LQKENI. V was pared by 2 bases and J by 1 base, with 3 bases of the junction left unmatched. The CDR3 has 16 residues. CDR3 DNA: TGTGCCAGCTCACCAGTTGGGACAGGGGGGAACACTGAAGCTTTCTTT. It is translated as CASSPVGTGGNTEAFF. The full variable domain, with the rest looked up from reference TRBV18 and TRBJ1-1, is NAGVMQNPRHLVRRRGQEARLRCSPMKGHSHVYWYRQLPEEGLKFMVYLQKENIIDESGMPKERFSAEFPKEGPSILRIQQVVRGDSAAYFCASSPVGTGGNTEAFFGQGTRLTVV.

The sample holds a few counts of this clone. The V call is TRBV7-9, the J call TRBJ1-2, with 11 bases fitting TRBD1. Unmatched junction bases numbered 2, after V lost 5 bases and J lost 3 bases. The CDR3 has 14 amino acids. Germline CDR1 is SEHNR and CDR2 is FQNEAQ (reference sequence). CDR3 sequence: CASSQGQGDYGYTF. The CDR3 DNA follows: TGTGCCAGCAGCCAGGGACAGGGGGACTATGGCTACACCTTC.

V is TRBV6-5 and J is TRBJ2-7, with 7 nucleotides matching TRBD2. From germline, CDR1 is MNHEY and CDR2 SVGAGI. The CDR3 has 13 amino acids. V lost 10 bases and J lost 1; bases outside the gene matches: 7. Written as DNA, the CDR3 is TGTGCCACCGGCCGGGACTATTCCTACGAGCAGTACTTC. This sequence encodes CATGRDYSYEQYF.

The chain recombines TRBV27 with TRBJ2-1; TRBD2 is a possible D gene (5 bases). The germline V gene encodes CDR1 MNHEY and CDR2 SMNVEV (reference sequence). Trimming stripped 0 bases from V and 3 bases from J, with 15 bases between. The CDR3 length is 17 residues. The DNA of the CDR3 is TGTGCCAGCAGTTTATCCCGCGGAGAGGGCGGCTACAATGAGCAGTTCTTC. Translated: CASSLSRGEGGYNEQFF.

V gene TRBV19 combines with J gene TRBJ1-5; no clear D. Trimming stripped 2 bases from V and 4 bases from J, with 6 bases between. This CDR3 region has 13 residues. The V gene's germline CDR1 is LNHDA and CDR2 SQIVND (reference sequence). CDR3 loop: CASSIRPNQPQHF. DNA of the CDR3: TGTGCCAGTAGTATACGTCCGAATCAGCCCCAGCATTTT. Using reference TRBV19 and TRBJ1-5 for the parts outside the CDR3, the full variable domain is DGGITQSPKYLFRKEGQNVTLSCEQNLNHDAMYWYRQDPGQGLRLIYYSQIVNDFQKGDIAEGYSVSREKKESFPLTVTSAQKNPTAFYLCASSIRPNQPQHFGDGTRLSIL.

The genes are TRBV29-1 and TRBJ1-5; weak D call: TRBD1 (6 bases). Germline assignment: CDR1 SQVTM and CDR2 ANQGSEA. V lost 4 bases to trimming and J lost 6 bases, with 13 bases between them. The CDR3 has 13 residues. The CDR3 is CSVAEGDAQPQHF. The CDR3 DNA sequence: TGCAGCGTTGCCGAGGGGGACGCTCAGCCCCAGCATTTT. The whole variable domain, filled in from reference TRBV29-1 and TRBJ1-5, reads SAVISQKPSRDICQRGTSLTIQCQVDSQVTMMFWYRQQPGQSLTLIATANQGSEATYESGFVIDKFPISRPNLTFSTLTVSNMSPEDSSIYLCSVAEGDAQPQHFGDGTRLSIL.

The V and J genes are TRBV5-4 and TRBJ1-1, with TRBD1 as a possible D gene (6 bases). The CDR3 spans 15 residues. The germline V gene encodes CDR1 SGHNT and CDR2 YYREEE (reference sequence). Trimming stripped 4 bases from V and 2 bases from J, with 15 bases between. CDR3 in DNA: TGTGCCAGCAGCCCGGTTAACAGGGACAACACTGAAGCTTTCTTT. This translates into CASSPVNRDNTEAFF.

A note on this clone: Mismatch with germline at one junction end may stem from a read error. The chain couples TRBV7-6 to TRBJ1-2, with TRBD1 identical over 7 bases. The CDR3 runs to 15 residues. Germline assignment: CDR1 SGHVS and CDR2 FNYEAQ. CDR3 amino acids: CASSLATGSGYGYTF. CDR3 DNA: TGTGCCAGCAGCCTAGCGACAGGGTCGGGCTATGGCTACACCTTC.

The V gene is TRBV18, the J gene TRBJ2-2; 9 bases are a match to TRBD2. The CDR3 totals 16 residues. Germline V lookup: CDR1 KGHSH, CDR2 LQKENI. Losses at the gene ends were 7 bases for V and 5 bases for J; bases not matched to a gene: 11. The CDR3 DNA reads as TGTGCCAGCTTGCGGGGGCGGGAGGGAGGGACCGGGGAGCTGTTTTTT. As protein: CASLRGREGGTGELFF.

The chain has TRBV2 and TRBJ1-5; a possible D gene is TRBD1 (5 bases). CDR1 is SNHLY, CDR2 FYNNEI, per germline. The CDR3 consists of 14 residues. Between the trimmed V and J ends, which lost 2 bases and 5 bases, there was a span of 10 bases. This CDR3 reads CASSEMQGYQPQHF. CDR3 DNA sequence: TGTGCCAGCAGTGAAATGCAGGGTTATCAGCCCCAGCATTTT.